This passage covers 21 T cell receptor beta chains from one sample sequenced in a study of blood T cells in healthy people across ages. The use of a sample-barcoded 5' primer and a J-beta primer mix characterized a second PCR of about 7 to 12 cycles. TCRdb called the 5' RACE reads again in MiXCR, with one record for every CDR3 protein. The sample holds approximately 670,000 distinct CDR3 sequences; 40% to 45% are singletons and the top ten take 25% to 35%. Sequencing was carried out using blood. Source of these receptors: a man older than 75 in good health.

This clonotype was counted at least ten times. This rearrangement joins TRBV7-9 to TRBJ2-4; the match to TRBD2 covers 7 bases. Germline assignment: CDR1 SEHNR and CDR2 FQNEAQ (reference sequence). Germline trimming cut 0 bases from V and 1 base from J; bases unmatched to any gene: 3. This CDR3 is 16 amino acids long. The chain's CDR3 is CASSLAGEGAKNIQYF. For the CDR3, the DNA is TGTGCCAGCAGCTTAGCTGGGGAGGGGGCCAAAAACATTCAGTACTTC.

The rearrangement joins TRBV30 to TRBJ1-6; a possible D gene is TRBD1 (6 bases). With 3 bases removed from V and 4 bases from J, the gap between germline ends came to 7 bases. Germline V lookup: CDR1 GTSNPN, CDR2 SVGIG (reference sequence). The CDR3 consists of 13 residues. The CDR3, as DNA: TGTGCCTGGAGGGACAGTTATAATTCACCCCTCCACTTT. This encodes CAWRDSYNSPLHF.

This sequence joins TRBV7-2 and TRBJ2-4; possible D gene TRBD1, 6 bases. CDR1 and CDR2 from the germline V gene are SGHTA and FQGNSA. Trimming pared 5 bases from V and 5 bases from J, leaving 10 bases between. The CDR3 has 13 residues. DNA of the CDR3: TGTGCCAGCAGCCTTTACAGGGAAAACATTCAGTACTTC. It specifies CASSLYRENIQYF.

As regards this clonotype: A read error may explain this, as a much larger clone is one base away. The genes are TRBV20-1 and TRBJ2-3; the match to TRBD2 covers 13 bases. This CDR3 has 15 residues. Germline values: CDR1 DFQATT, CDR2 SNEGSKA (reference sequence). V was pared by 6 bases and J by 5 bases, with 8 bases of the junction left unmatched. CDR3 in DNA: TGCAGTGCCGTATGGACTAGCGGGAGTAGAGATACGCAGTATTTT. Encoded protein: CSAVWTSGSRDTQYF.

This clonotype showed up just once. The chain couples TRBV6-2 or TRBV6-3 to TRBJ2-1, with TRBD2 matching over 10 bases. This CDR3 comprises 17 residues. In germline, CDR1 is MNHEY, CDR2 SVGEGT. With V trimmed by 4 bases and J by 9 bases, 15 bases remained unmatched. DNA for the CDR3: TGTGCCAGCAGTTTTACGCCGCGGACTAGCGGTGGCGGTGAGCAGTTCTTC. Its protein is CASSFTPRTSGGGEQFF.

This sequence joins TRBV6-2 or TRBV6-3 and TRBJ2-5; TRBD1 matches 7 bases. V dropped 0 bases and J dropped 1; count of bases not matched to a gene: 8. CDR3 length: 17 amino acids. The germline V gene has CDR1 MNHEY and CDR2 SVGEGT. Written as DNA, the CDR3 is TGTGCCAGCAGTTACTCGATCGTGACAGGGACCCAAGAGACCCAGTACTTC. Encoded protein: CASSYSIVTGTQETQYF.

To note about this clonotype: The junction differs from germline at one of its ends, possibly a read error. The chain is built from TRBV27 and TRBJ2-5; TRBD1 matches at 7 bases. The CDR3 runs to 14 residues. Germline-derived CDR1 and CDR2 are MNHEY and SMNVEV (reference sequence). CDR3 in DNA: TGTGCCAACAGTCCGAACAGGGGACAAGAGACCCAGTACTTC. This encodes CANSPNRGQETQYF.

The CDR3 is CASSQQTGNNQPQHF. The CDR3 nucleotides read TGTGCCAGCAGCCAACAGACAGGAAACAATCAGCCCCAGCATTTT. The rearrangement links TRBV6-2 or TRBV6-3 to TRBJ1-5; possible D gene TRBD1, 6 bases. This CDR3 contains 15 residues. Germline lookup yields CDR1 MNHEY and CDR2 SVGEGT. Trimming shortened V by 6 bases and J by 3 bases, and 15 bases separated the two germline ends.

This sequence joins TRBV5-4 and TRBJ2-7, with 12 bases identical to TRBD2. Germline V CDR1 and CDR2: SGHNT, YYREEE (reference sequence). V was pared by 4 bases and J by 7 bases, with 9 bases of the junction left unmatched. The CDR3 covers 15 residues. CDR3 in amino acids: CASSASGRDSNEQYF. CDR3 DNA sequence: TGTGCCAGCAGCGCTAGCGGGAGGGATTCGAATGAGCAGTACTTC.

The genes are TRBV6-5 and TRBJ2-5, with 7 bases fitting TRBD1. This CDR3 comprises 16 residues. CDR1 MNHEY and CDR2 SVGAGI come from the germline V gene. Trimming cost V 6 bases and J 5 bases; bases outside gene matches: 15. This CDR3 reads CASRSRVNRGRETQYF. Written as DNA, the CDR3 is TGTGCCAGCAGATCGCGAGTAAACAGGGGCCGGGAGACCCAGTACTTC.

This clonotype was seen at least ten times. The chain recombines TRBV15 with TRBJ2-5; perhaps TRBD2 as D (5 bases). The CDR3 spans 14 residues. Trimming stripped 0 bases from V and 2 bases from J, with 7 bases between. Germline CDR1 and CDR2: LNHNV and YYDKDF (reference sequence). The CDR3 coding sequence is TGTGCCACCAGCAGAGACCGGGGTCAAGAGACCCAGTACTTC. Its translation: CATSRDRGQETQYF. Drawing the rest from reference TRBV15 and TRBJ2-5, the complete variable domain is DAMVIQNPRYQVTQFGKPVTLSCSQTLNHNVMYWYQQKSSQAPKLLFHYYDKDFNNEADTPDNFQSRRPNTSFCFLDIRSPGLGDTAMYLCATSRDRGQETQYFGPGTRLLVL.

V usage is TRBV7-9 and J usage is TRBJ2-7; 7 bases are a match to TRBD2. The CDR3 totals 14 residues. Germline CDR1 SEHNR, CDR2 FQNEAQ (reference sequence). The junction had 6 bases not matched to a gene; V was cut back by 3 bases and J by 4 bases. The CDR3, as DNA: TGTGCCAGCAGCTTCTTGTCTAGCGGATACGAGCAGTACTTC. This encodes CASSFLSSGYEQYF.

This chain uses TRBV20-1 with TRBJ2-6, with 7 bases that match TRBD1. Germline-derived CDR1 and CDR2 are DFQATT and SNEGSKA (reference sequence). The J segment lost 10 bases and the V segment lost 7 bases, leaving 16 bases of the junction unmatched. The CDR3 is made up of 15 amino acids. The CDR3 nucleotides read TGCAGTGTTAGGGGGCAGGCCTCCGGGTCAAACGTCCTGACTTTC. The encoded protein is CSVRGQASGSNVLTF.

This rearrangement joins TRBV20-1 to TRBJ2-1, with D possibly being TRBD1 (6 bases). CDR1 is DFQATT and CDR2 is SNEGSKA in the germline V gene (reference sequence). The V gene lost 0 bases and the J gene lost 6 bases, with 12 bases spanning the gap. This CDR3 is 14 amino acids long. CDR3 sequence reads: CSARDLGGPNEQFF. The DNA for the CDR3 is TGCAGTGCTAGAGATTTAGGGGGTCCCAATGAGCAGTTCTTC.

V usage is TRBV3-1 and J usage is TRBJ1-5, with D uncertain. The CDR3 spans 14 residues. V was cut by 1 base and J by 6 bases, with 10 bases left in between. Looked up from germline, CDR1 is LGHDT and CDR2 is YNNKEL (reference sequence). The CDR3 reads CASSQGTGFQPQHF. The CDR3 DNA reads as TGTGCCAGCAGCCAAGGAACGGGGTTTCAGCCCCAGCATTTT.

The rearrangement links TRBV3-1 to TRBJ2-4; 9 bases line up with TRBD1. The CDR3 has 15 amino acids. Per germline, CDR1 LGHDT and CDR2 YNNKEL (reference sequence). V lost 6 bases and J lost 1; bases outside the gene matches: 4. The CDR3: CASSDRGMAKNIQYF. In DNA form, the CDR3 reads TGTGCCAGCAGTGACAGGGGGATGGCCAAAAACATTCAGTACTTC. Looking up the rest from reference TRBV3-1 and TRBJ2-4 gives the full variable domain: DTAVSQTPKYLVTQMGNDKSIKCEQNLGHDTMYWYKQDSKKFLKIMFSYNNKELIINETVPNRFSPKSPDKAHLNLHINSLELGDSAVYFCASSDRGMAKNIQYFGAGTRLSVL.

The CDR3 loop reads CASSLSPGLASRNEQFF. In DNA form, the CDR3 reads TGTGCCAGCAGTTTATCCCCGGGACTAGCCTCACGGAATGAGCAGTTCTTC. The gene calls are TRBV27 and TRBJ2-1; 9 bases are a match to TRBD2. This CDR3 comprises 17 residues. The germline CDR1 and CDR2 sequences are MNHEY and SMNVEV (reference sequence). The J segment lost 7 bases and the V segment lost 0 bases, leaving 10 bases of the junction unmatched.

V and J are TRBV9 and TRBJ1-5; 10 bases line up with TRBD1. V was pared by 3 bases and J by 9 bases, with 6 bases of the junction left unmatched. Germline loops: CDR1 SGDLS, CDR2 YYNGEE. This CDR3 contains 14 residues. The CDR3 DNA is TGTGCCAGCAGCGCCGGACAGGGGGGAGCGCCCCAGCATTTT. Protein sequence: CASSAGQGGAPQHF.

The chain recombines TRBV11-2 with TRBJ2-1; possible D gene TRBD1, 5 bases. Gene TRBJ2-7 matches the end of the DNA better, so the J call may be wrong. Germline V gene sequence: CDR1 SGHAT, CDR2 FQNNGV. The CDR3 covers 12 residues. The CDR3 spells CASSPDIDEQYF. CDR3 nucleotide sequence: TGTGCCAGCAGCCCGGACATCGACGAGCAGTACTTC.

This clonotype appeared many times. V usage is TRBV29-1 and J usage is TRBJ2-4, with 10 bases aligning to TRBD1. The end of the DNA aligns better with TRBJ2-7, so the J call may be wrong. The V gene's germline CDR1 is SQVTM and CDR2 ANQGSEA. This CDR3 comprises 14 residues. The CDR3 sequence: CSVEDRTGGDEQYF. CDR3 coding DNA: TGCAGCGTTGAAGATAGGACAGGGGGGGACGAGCAGTACTTC.

This rearrangement joins TRBV10-1 to TRBJ1-1; D remains unclear. Germline V gene lookup returns CDR1 WNHNN and CDR2 SYGVQD (reference sequence). CDR3 length equals 12 residues. Trimming pared 3 bases from V and 8 bases from J, leaving 10 bases between. The CDR3 nucleotides are TGCGCCAGCAGTGACCCTTCGACAGAAGCTTTCTTT. Protein: CASSDPSTEAFF.